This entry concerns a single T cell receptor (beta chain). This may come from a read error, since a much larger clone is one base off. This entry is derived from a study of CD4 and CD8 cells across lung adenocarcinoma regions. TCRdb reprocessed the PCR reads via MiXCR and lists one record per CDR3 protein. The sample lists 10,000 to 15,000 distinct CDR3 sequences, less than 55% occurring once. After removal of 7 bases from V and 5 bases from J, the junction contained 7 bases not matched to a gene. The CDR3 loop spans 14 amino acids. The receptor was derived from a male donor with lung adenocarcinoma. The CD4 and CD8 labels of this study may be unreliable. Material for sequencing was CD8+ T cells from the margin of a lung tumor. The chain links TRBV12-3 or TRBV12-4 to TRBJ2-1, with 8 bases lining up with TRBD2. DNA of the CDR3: TGTGCCAGCACGGTAGCGGGGAGTAACAATGAGCAGTTCTTC. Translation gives CASTVAGSNNEQFF.